This is a list of T cell receptor beta chains from one sample in a study of T cells expressing NK-cell markers. TCRdb processed the 5' RACE reads again and assigns one entry to each CDR3 protein, with no DNA. This sample's clone table lists hundreds of thousands of distinct CDR3 sequences. The source material was blood T cells: a sorted CD56 or NKG2C T cell subset, CD4+ or CD8+ T cells, or bulk PBMC T cells (not recorded which). Every receptor here comes from a woman between 18 and 69 years old in good health. Each CDR3 is given with its conserved first and last residue.

J gene | V gene | CDR3 protein
TRBJ1-5 | TRBV6-5 | CASSSRQGGLNQPQHF
TRBJ1-1 | TRBV4-2 | CASSQGRGLGAEAFF
TRBJ2-5 | TRBV7-9 | CASTMTGETQYF
TRBJ2-5 | TRBV6-1 | CASSQNVWGIQETQYF
TRBJ2-7 | TRBV7-3 | CASKVVVGQRYEQYF
TRBJ2-5 | TRBV12-3/TRBV12-4 | CASSLGTRFGETQYF
TRBJ2-3 | TRBV5-4 | CASSRRDRDRDTQYF
TRBJ1-1 | TRBV10-3 | CAISGTGDTEAFF
TRBJ1-5 | TRBV30 | CAWSTGTASQPQHF
TRBJ2-3 | TRBV3-1 | CASSLGRARGTDTQYF
TRBJ2-7 | TRBV7-3 | CASSSGLAEEQYF
TRBJ2-7 | TRBV12-3/TRBV12-4 | CASTGAPYEQYF
TRBJ2-1 | TRBV6-5 | CASSYSTSGIISYNEQFF
TRBJ1-4 | TRBV9 | CASSVGGSREKLFF
TRBJ2-3 | TRBV29-1 | CSVVWAQPDTQYF
TRBJ2-2 | TRBV6-2/TRBV6-3 | CASIPAGTKDTGELFF
TRBJ2-5 | TRBV7-2 | CASSLINREETQYF
TRBJ1-1 | TRBV25-1 | CASSEPNTEAFF
TRBJ2-5 | TRBV30 | CAWTLRDSQETQYF
TRBJ1-3 | TRBV7-2 | CASSLAFLWTDSGNTIYF
TRBJ1-1 | TRBV25-1 | CASSDRQGEVNTEAFF
TRBJ2-7 | TRBV27 | CASSSSDRAYEQYF
TRBJ2-3 | TRBV28 | CASSPLTRETTDTQYF
TRBJ2-3 | TRBV10-3 | CAIKDGTDTQYF
TRBJ2-1 | TRBV27 | CASSPSADDNEQFF
TRBJ1-1 | TRBV20-1 | CSARDPGTNTEAFF
TRBJ2-1 | TRBV15 | CASRRISYNEQFF
TRBJ1-4 | TRBV12-3/TRBV12-4 | CASTRQNEKLFF
TRBJ1-5 | TRBV15 | CATSRDQAGNQPQHF
TRBJ1-3 | TRBV29-1 | CSVALNGNTIYF
TRBJ1-2 | TRBV12-3/TRBV12-4 | CASSFLVDGPTNYGYTF
TRBJ2-2 | TRBV29-1 | CSVENDTGELFF
TRBJ2-3 | TRBV9 | CASSERDFNSDTQYF
TRBJ2-1 | TRBV7-3 | CASSLLNGNYNEQFF
TRBJ1-5 | TRBV7-6 | CASSLTPQVNQPQHF
TRBJ2-1 | TRBV18 | CASSPGLLSSYNEQFF
TRBJ1-3 | TRBV7-6 | CASRPGVRNTIYF
TRBJ1-4 | TRBV25-1 | CASRGWPAEEKLFF
TRBJ2-1 | TRBV5-1 | CASTSGPPSNNEQFF
TRBJ2-7 | TRBV20-1 | CSARAPEGGYEQYF
TRBJ2-3 | TRBV9 | CASSAGTVPDTQYF